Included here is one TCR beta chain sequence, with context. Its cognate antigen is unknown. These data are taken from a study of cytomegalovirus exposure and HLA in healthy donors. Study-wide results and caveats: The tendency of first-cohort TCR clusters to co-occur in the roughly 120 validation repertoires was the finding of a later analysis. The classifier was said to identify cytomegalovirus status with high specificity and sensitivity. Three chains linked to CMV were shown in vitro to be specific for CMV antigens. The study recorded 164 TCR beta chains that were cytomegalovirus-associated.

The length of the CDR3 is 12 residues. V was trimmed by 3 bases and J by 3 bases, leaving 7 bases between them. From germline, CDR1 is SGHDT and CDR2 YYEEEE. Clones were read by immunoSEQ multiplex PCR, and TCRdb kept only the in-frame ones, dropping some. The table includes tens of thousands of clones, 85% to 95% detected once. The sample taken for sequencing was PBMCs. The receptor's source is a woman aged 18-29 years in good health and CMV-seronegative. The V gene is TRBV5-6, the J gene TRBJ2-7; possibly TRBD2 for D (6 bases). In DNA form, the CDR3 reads TGTGCCAGCAGCTCGGACTACTACGAGCAGTACTTC. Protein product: CASSSDYYEQYF.